The 3 T cell receptor beta chains below come from one sample, sequenced in a study of blood T cell repertoires in COVID-19. The repertoire was sequenced with immunoSEQ multiplex PCR; TCRdb's copy has only in-frame clones and lacks some. The sample lists about 310,000 clones, 75% to 90% occurring once. Sequenced material: PBMCs or T cells enriched from blood (not recorded which). The receptors were sampled from a woman aged 40-49 years who had recovered from COVID-19.

This clone was counted only a few times. CDR3 protein: CASREAGGPSNEQFF. In nucleotides, the CDR3 is TGTGCCAGCAGAGAAGCGGGAGGGCCCTCAAATGAGCAGTTCTTC. The rearrangement links TRBV7-2 to TRBJ2-1; 10 bases align to TRBD2. Trimming cost V 6 bases and J 7 bases; bases outside gene matches: 9. CDR3 length: 15 residues. Per the germline V gene, CDR1 is SGHTA and CDR2 is FQGNSA.

V and J are TRBV7-2 and TRBJ2-7; the D gene is possibly TRBD1 (6 bases). The germline V gene has CDR1 SGHTA and CDR2 FQGNSA. The CDR3 is 13 residues long. Trimming stripped 2 bases from V and 12 bases from J, with 17 bases between. The CDR3 sequence is CASSLPGTLPRYF. CDR3 sequence (DNA): TGTGCCAGCAGCTTACCCGGGACACTCCCACGGTACTTC.

The chain uses TRBV19 and TRBJ2-7; perhaps TRBD1 as D (5 bases). Germline V gene sequence: CDR1 LNHDA, CDR2 SQIVND (reference sequence). The CDR3 has 15 residues. V was cut by 7 bases and J by 5 bases, with 21 bases left in between. In DNA, the CDR3 is TGTGCCAGTACTCCTCGAGGAAGGGGATCCCACGAGCAGTACTTC. This gives the protein CASTPRGRGSHEQYF.